These T cell receptor beta chains were read from a single sample in a study of shared clonotypes between healthy human individuals. TCRdb keeps only in-frame clones here, not all; method: immunoSEQ multiplex PCR. The sample lists 550,000 to 600,000 clones; nearly 98% were seen once. The sequencing sample was made of naive CD8+ T cells sorted from blood. The receptors derive from a man between 25 and 39 years old in good health. The CDR3 runs from the conserved cysteine through the conserved F or W. The order of the fields is V gene, D gene, J gene, clone size, CDR3 length, CDR3 DNA, CDR3 protein. A D gene is named only where the DNA matches it firmly. The listing skips clone size in some rows; elsewhere it reads once, few, many or a size class.

>TRBV30|TRBD2|TRBJ2-5|-|13
TGTGCCTGGAGTACCACCGGGACTAGCGGGACCTACTTC
CAWSTTGTSGTYF
>TRBV29-1|-|TRBJ2-1|-|15
TGCAGCGTTGAACCCCGGCAGGGAGAGTACAATGAGCAGTTCTTC
CSVEPRQGEYNEQFF
>TRBV10-3|-|TRBJ2-1|-|14
TGTGCCATCACGGGTTCGGTGGGAGTAGATGAGCAGTTCTTC
CAITGSVGVDEQFF
>TRBV5-1|TRBD1|TRBJ2-1|-|13
TGCGCCAGCAGCCCGGACAGGGACCATGAGCAGTTCTTC
CASSPDRDHEQFF
>TRBV7-9|TRBD1|TRBJ2-5|-|14
TGTGCCAGCAGCAGGACAGGGGAGCAAGAGACCCAGTACTTC
CASSRTGEQETQYF
>TRBV13|TRBD1|TRBJ2-2|-|14
TGTGCCAGCAGCTATGGACAGGGGAACGGGGAGCTGTTTTTT
CASSYGQGNGELFF
>TRBV18|-|TRBJ2-3|once|14
TGTGCCAGCTCACCACCGGTGTCAACAGATACGCAGTATTTT
CASSPPVSTDTQYF
>TRBV5-1|-|TRBJ2-3|-|17
TGCGCCAGCAGCTTGGAATGGCGCGGGATGAGCACAGATACGCAGTATTTT
CASSLEWRGMSTDTQYF
>TRBV28|-|TRBJ2-5|-|14
TGTGCCAGCAATTCCCAGGGCCGCCGAGAGACCCAGTACTTC
CASNSQGRRETQYF
>TRBV15|-|TRBJ2-1|-|15
TGTGCCACCACGCCAGACGGGAGCTCCTACAATGAGCAGTTCTTC
CATTPDGSSYNEQFF
>TRBV13|TRBD1|TRBJ2-5|-|15
TGTGCCAGCAGCTTAGTGGGACAGGGAGGGGAGACCCAGTACTTC
CASSLVGQGGETQYF
>TRBV27|TRBD1|TRBJ1-5|once|14
TGTGCCAGCGGACAGGACCGGGGCAATCAGCCCCAGCATTTT
CASGQDRGNQPQHF
>TRBV29-1|-|TRBJ1-1|-|13
TGCAGCGTGCGCTGGTCAACGGGGACTGAAGCTTTCTTT
CSVRWSTGTEAFF
>TRBV27|TRBD2|TRBJ2-1|-|18
TGTGCCAGCAGTTTGATAGCGGGAGGGACGAGCTCCTACAATGAGCAGTTCTTC
CASSLIAGGTSSYNEQFF
>TRBV6-6|TRBD1|TRBJ2-7|-|15
TGTGCCAGCAGTTACTCGGGACAGCAAACCTACGAGCAGTACTTC
CASSYSGQQTYEQYF
>TRBV13|-|TRBJ2-5|-|16
TGTGCCAGCAGCTTAAAGTCCGGGCCTACCCTAGAGACCCAGTACTTC
CASSLKSGPTLETQYF
>TRBV7-8|TRBD2|TRBJ2-1|once|19
TGTGCCAGCAGCGGGGGACTAGCGGGAGCCCCGAGCTCCTACAATGAGCAGTTCTTC
CASSGGLAGAPSSYNEQFF
>TRBV5-5|-|TRBJ1-4|-|16
TGTGCCAGCAGCACAGGACAGACATCGAAGGGAGAAAAACTGTTTTTT
CASSTGQTSKGEKLFF
>TRBV30|-|TRBJ1-1|-|13
TGTGCCTGGAGTTGGGTAGGGGGTGCTGAAGCTTTCTTT
CAWSWVGGAEAFF
>TRBV5-6|TRBD2|TRBJ2-7|-|16
TGTGCCAGCAGAGCGGGACTAGCGGGAGTTCCATACGAGCAGTACTTC
CASRAGLAGVPYEQYF
>TRBV5-1|-|TRBJ2-7|-|14
TGCGCCAGCAGCTTATACGGGCCGACCTACGAGCAGTACTTC
CASSLYGPTYEQYF
>TRBV7-8|-|TRBJ2-3|-|15
TGTGCCAGCGGGGGGAGACGGGGGAGCACAGATACGCAGTATTTT
CASGGRRGSTDTQYF
>TRBV7-2|-|TRBJ1-4|-|11
TGTGCCAGCAGCTTCGGTTCGACTGTGTTTTTT
CASSFGSTVFF
>TRBV5-6|-|TRBJ2-7|-|14
TGTGCCAGCAGCTTTAAATCGGATGTTTACGAGCAGTACTTC
CASSFKSDVYEQYF
>TRBV9|-|TRBJ2-5|-|14
TGTGCCAGCAGCCCCAGGGGGGGCGCGAAGACCCAGTACTTC
CASSPRGGAKTQYF
>TRBV7-9|TRBD2|TRBJ2-1|-|16
TGTGCCAGCAGCCCACCCGGGACTAGCGGGGTCCGAGAGCAGTTCTTC
CASSPPGTSGVREQFF
>TRBV29-1|TRBD2|TRBJ2-1|-|14
TGCAGCGTTGTAAGGGGACTAGCCAGCAATGAGCAGTTCTTC
CSVVRGLASNEQFF
>TRBV5-1|-|TRBJ1-2|-|12
TGCGCCAGCAGCTCGGACCATAATGGCTACACCTTC
CASSSDHNGYTF
>TRBV15|-|TRBJ2-2|-|13
TGTGCCACCAGCGGGGATAACACCGGGGAGCTGTTTTTT
CATSGDNTGELFF
>TRBV5-4|-|TRBJ2-7|-|14
TGTGCCAGCAGCTTCATAGAGAGCTCCTACGAGCAGTACTTC
CASSFIESSYEQYF
>TRBV6-5|-|TRBJ2-4|-|13
TGTGCCAGCACTGGGCCTTCGATGAACATTCAGTACTTC
CASTGPSMNIQYF
>TRBV14|-|TRBJ2-5|-|12
TGTGCCAGCAGCCAAGGTTGGGAGACCCAGTACTTC
CASSQGWETQYF
>TRBV6-5|TRBD2|TRBJ2-1|-|13
TGTGCCAGCGGGAGGGCACCTGGCAATGAGCAGTTCTTC
CASGRAPGNEQFF
>TRBV7-9|-|TRBJ1-2|-|13
TGTGCCAGCAGCCCAGACGGTAACTATGGCTACACCTTC
CASSPDGNYGYTF
>TRBV28|TRBD1|TRBJ2-7|-|14
TGTGCCAGCAATAGGGACAGACCGACCTACGAGCAGTACTTC
CASNRDRPTYEQYF
>TRBV7-9|-|TRBJ2-5|-|16
TGTGCCAGCAGCCCCACTAGGCCGAGGCGAGAAGAGACCCAGTACTTC
CASSPTRPRREETQYF
>TRBV29-1|-|TRBJ1-1|-|12
TGCAGCGTTGTCACAGTGAACACTGAAGCTTTCTTT
CSVVTVNTEAFF
>TRBV9|-|TRBJ2-7|-|12
TGTGCCAGCGGCCCGGGGTCCTACGAGCAGTACTTC
CASGPGSYEQYF
>TRBV28|-|TRBJ2-7|-|15
TGTGCCAGCAGTTATGAAGACGGATACTCCTACGAGCAGTACTTC
CASSYEDGYSYEQYF
>TRBV27|TRBD2|TRBJ2-3|-|16
TGTGCCAGCAGTTCCCGACTAGCGGGAGTGACAGATACGCAGTATTTT
CASSSRLAGVTDTQYF
>TRBV7-2|TRBD2|TRBJ2-7|-|14
TGTGCCAGCAGCGCCGGGACTAGCGGGAGCGAGCAGTACTTC
CASSAGTSGSEQYF
>TRBV7-2|TRBD1|TRBJ2-7|-|16
TGTGCCAGCAGCCCTCGGACAGGGACCGCCTCCTACGAGCAGTACTTC
CASSPRTGTASYEQYF
>TRBV19|-|TRBJ2-4|-|16
TGTGCCAGTAGTATGATTTCAGGAGGAGGCAAAAACATTCAGTACTTC
CASSMISGGGKNIQYF
>TRBV19|TRBD1|TRBJ1-5|-|16
TGTGCCAGTAGTATAGCCAGGGGGCTGAGCAATCAGCCCCAGCATTTT
CASSIARGLSNQPQHF
>TRBV5-6|-|TRBJ2-1|once|13
TGTGCCAGCAGCTTGATTGATGGGAATGAGCAGTTCTTC
CASSLIDGNEQFF
>TRBV6-5|-|TRBJ1-2|once|13
TGTGCCAGCAGTTCTCACAGCGGCTATGGCTACACCTTC
CASSSHSGYGYTF